Presented here are 21 T cell receptor beta chains from one specimen sequenced in a study of shared clonotypes between healthy human individuals. Assay used: immunoSEQ multiplex PCR; TCRdb lists only in-frame clones, some missing. The table includes about 1 million clones, under 80% detected once. Sequenced: memory CD4+ T cells sorted from blood. The subset was: CD45RA-negative fraction. These receptors were taken from a young man in good health.

The V gene is TRBV6-5, the J gene TRBJ2-6; no reliable D call. This CDR3 region has 16 residues. V lost 2 bases to trimming and J lost 0 bases, with 8 bases between them. Germline CDR1 MNHEY, CDR2 SVGAGI. The DNA for the CDR3 is TGTGCCAGCAGTTACCTGACATACTCTGGGGCCAACGTCCTGACTTTC. Protein: CASSYLTYSGANVLTF.

The chain has TRBV2 and TRBJ2-2; D is ambiguous. CDR3 size: 14 residues. V was cut by 7 bases and J by 0 bases, with 9 bases left in between. The germline CDR1 and CDR2 sequences are SNHLY and FYNNEI. CDR3 region: CASNYIANTGELFF. The CDR3, as DNA: TGTGCCAGCAACTACATAGCGAACACCGGGGAGCTGTTTTTT.

This chain uses TRBV5-1 with TRBJ2-1; a weak D match, TRBD2 (5 bases). This CDR3 has 13 residues. Germline CDR1 and CDR2: SGHRS and YFSETQ. Trimming shortened V by 4 bases and J by 3 bases, and 8 bases separated the two germline ends. CDR3 nucleotides: TGCGCCAGCAGCCCGGACTTCTACAATGAGCAGTTCTTC. Translation gives CASSPDFYNEQFF.

The CDR3 nucleotides are TGTGCCTGGAGCCTGATCCGGGACAGGGTGTTCTTC. Its protein is CAWSLIRDRVFF. This chain connects TRBV30 to TRBJ2-1, with TRBD1 matching over 9 bases. Germline trimming cut 3 bases from V and 15 bases from J; bases unmatched to any gene: 9. The CDR3 loop spans 12 amino acids. Germline V gene lookup returns CDR1 GTSNPN and CDR2 SVGIG (reference sequence).

The rearrangement links TRBV19 to TRBJ2-3; the D is unclear. Trimming pared 11 bases from V and 0 bases from J, leaving 9 bases between. In germline, CDR1 is LNHDA, CDR2 SQIVND (reference sequence). The CDR3 sequence is 12 residues long. Here the CDR3 DNA reads TGTGCCGTCTCCTCTAGCACAGATACGCAGTATTTT. Amino acid sequence: CAVSSSTDTQYF.

This sequence joins TRBV9 and TRBJ2-3; the match to TRBD2 covers 7 bases. The CDR3 spans 15 residues. Germline CDR1 and CDR2: SGDLS and YYNGEE. With 0 bases clipped from V and 4 bases from J, the junction kept 5 bases outside the gene matches. The CDR3 spells CASSVVVTSPDTQYF. In nucleotides, the CDR3 is TGTGCCAGCAGCGTAGTCGTGACTAGCCCAGATACGCAGTATTTT.

The chain carries TRBV19 and TRBJ2-7; D uncertain. The CDR3 has 11 residues. Trimming stripped 3 bases from V and 12 bases from J, with 12 bases between. The V gene's germline CDR1 is LNHDA and CDR2 SQIVND (reference sequence). The CDR3 bases are TGTGCCAGTAGTATTGGATCCTTTCTGTACTTC. It codes for CASSIGSFLYF.

The CDR3 coding sequence is TGTGCCAGCAGCGGGGACAGGGTATCCTATGGCTACACCTTC. This codes for CASSGDRVSYGYTF. The genes are TRBV9 and TRBJ1-2, with 9 bases identical to TRBD1. The CDR3 contains 14 residues. Germline V lookup: CDR1 SGDLS, CDR2 YYNGEE. Trimming at V came to 3 bases and at J to 4 bases, leaving 4 bases not matched to a gene.

A word on this clone: Other DNA sequences from this sample encode an identical CDR3 as well. J is TRBJ2-3 and V is TRBV5-1; 12 nucleotides agree with TRBD1. Trimming cost V 4 bases and J 1 base; bases outside gene matches: 4. The V gene's germline CDR1 is SGHRS and CDR2 YFSETQ. The CDR3 totals 16 residues. The DNA of the CDR3 is TGCGCCAGCAGCCTGGGACAGGGGGCCGGCACAGATACGCAGTATTTT. Translated: CASSLGQGAGTDTQYF.

V usage is TRBV27 and J usage is TRBJ1-3; TRBD1 matches at 7 bases. CDR3 length: 15 residues. The junction had 7 bases not matched to a gene; V was cut back by 5 bases and J by 3 bases. The germline CDR1 and CDR2 sequences are MNHEY and SMNVEV (reference sequence). The CDR3 nucleotides are TGTGCCAGCAGTCGGCTCACAGGGGATGGAAACACCATATATTTT. Translation: CASSRLTGDGNTIYF.

V gene TRBV5-1 combines with J gene TRBJ2-7, with TRBD2 matching over 7 bases. The CDR3 spans 15 residues. The junction had 11 bases not matched to a gene; V was cut back by 4 bases and J by 4 bases. In germline, CDR1 is SGHRS, CDR2 YFSETQ. In DNA, the CDR3 is TGCGCCAGCAGCACCCAAGGCGGGGGAGGGTACGAGCAGTACTTC. Translating it yields CASSTQGGGGYEQYF. Variable domain in full (rest from reference TRBV5-1 and TRBJ2-7): KAGVTQTPRYLIKTRGQQVTLSCSPISGHRSVSWYQQTPGQGLQFLFEYFSETQRNKGNFPGRFSGRQFSNSRSEMNVSTLELGDSALYLCASSTQGGGGYEQYFGPGTRLTVT.

This clone came up a few times. V gene TRBV6-5 combines with J gene TRBJ2-3; TRBD1 agrees at 8 bases. The CDR3 is 14 amino acids. Germline CDR1 and CDR2: MNHEY and SVGAGI. With 5 bases clipped from V and 4 bases from J, the junction kept 5 bases outside the gene matches. The CDR3 DNA reads TGTGCCAGCAGTAAGATACAGGGGGCAGATACGCAGTATTTT. It yields the protein CASSKIQGADTQYF.

On this clone: Other DNA sequences in the same sample also yield this CDR3. The chain links TRBV5-1 to TRBJ1-1; 8 nucleotides line up with TRBD1. Germline V lookup: CDR1 SGHRS, CDR2 YFSETQ. The CDR3 sequence is 14 residues long. V dropped 0 bases and J dropped 4; count of bases not matched to a gene: 2. The CDR3 DNA reads as TGCGCCAGCAGCTTGGGAGGACAGGGCACTGAAGCTTTCTTT. This encodes CASSLGGQGTEAFF.

V and J are TRBV5-1 and TRBJ2-1; a weak D match, TRBD2 (6 bases). Per germline, CDR1 SGHRS and CDR2 YFSETQ. V gave up 5 bases and J gave up 1 base, with 13 bases separating them. CDR3 size: 15 residues. CDR3 sequence reads: CASRAGTPSYNEQFF. The CDR3 DNA is TGCGCCAGCAGGGCGGGGACTCCATCCTACAATGAGCAGTTCTTC.

In this sample, this clone turned up a few times. Other DNA sequences of this sample code for an identical CDR3. This sequence joins TRBV19 and TRBJ1-1; D ambiguous. CDR1 and CDR2 from the germline V gene are LNHDA and SQIVND (reference sequence). The CDR3 runs 13 residues. The V and J ends lost 5 bases and 0 bases respectively, with 7 bases between them. The CDR3 is CASSPTVNTEAFF. DNA for the CDR3: TGTGCCAGTAGTCCTACAGTGAACACTGAAGCTTTCTTT.

This chain uses TRBV28 with TRBJ2-3; D is possibly TRBD2 (6 bases). CDR3 length equals 14 residues. V lost 7 bases and J 0 bases, leaving 11 bases between the germline ends. Germline CDR1 and CDR2: MDHEN and SYDVKM. As DNA, the CDR3 is TGTGCCAGCAAAACTAGCCCCAGCACAGATACGCAGTATTTT. Protein: CASKTSPSTDTQYF.

This chain links TRBV10-3 with TRBJ1-2; 7 positions match TRBD1. CDR3 size: 14 residues. Losses at the gene ends were 2 bases for V and 3 bases for J; bases not matched to a gene: 3. Germline CDR1 and CDR2: ENHRY and SYGVKD. In nucleotides, the CDR3 is TGTGCCATCAGTGAGCCCGACAGGGACTATGGCTACACCTTC. Protein product: CAISEPDRDYGYTF.

This clone was counted a single time. This CDR3 reads CASAGLAGYSGANVLTF. The CDR3 nucleotides are TGTGCCAGCGCTGGACTAGCGGGATATTCTGGGGCCAACGTCCTGACTTTC. The chain links TRBV18 to TRBJ2-6; 12 bases agree with TRBD2. Unmatched junction bases numbered 6, after V lost 8 bases and J lost 1 base. The CDR3 totals 17 residues. In germline, CDR1 is KGHSH, CDR2 LQKENI.

This rearrangement joins TRBV10-3 to TRBJ1-6; 9 positions match TRBD1. V shed 5 bases and J 7 bases; nucleotides not matched to a gene: 3. In germline, CDR1 is ENHRY, CDR2 SYGVKD. This CDR3 is 14 amino acids long. The CDR3 protein is CAISRTGDNSPLHF. DNA for the CDR3: TGTGCCATCAGTAGGACAGGGGACAATTCACCCCTCCACTTT.

This clone was seen more than once but under ten times. V gene TRBV6-6 combines with J gene TRBJ1-3; 10 bases match TRBD1. The junction had 6 bases not matched to a gene; V was cut back by 6 bases and J by 1 base. CDR1 is MNHNY and CDR2 is SVGAGI in the germline V gene (reference sequence). This CDR3 comprises 16 residues. As DNA, the CDR3 is TGTGCCAGCAGCGACAGGGGGCGTAGGTCTGGAAACACCATATATTTT. Amino acid sequence: CASSDRGRRSGNTIYF.

This clone was counted a single time. J is TRBJ2-5 and V is TRBV11-2, with D possibly being TRBD2 (6 bases). With 4 bases removed from V and 2 bases from J, the gap between germline ends came to 11 bases. The CDR3 sequence is 14 residues long. The germline CDR1 and CDR2 sequences are SGHAT and FQNNGV. CDR3 nucleotides: TGTGCCAGCAGCTCCCGGGGGTTGCAAGAGACCCAGTACTTC. Protein product: CASSSRGLQETQYF.